This record covers a single T cell receptor beta chain. Its specificity is unknown. TCRdb keeps only in-frame clones here, not all; method: immunoSEQ multiplex PCR. The table includes 2 million to 3 million clones, approximately 93% detected once. The J segment lost 12 bases and the V segment lost 4 bases, leaving 7 bases of the junction unmatched. Germline V gives CDR1 SGHKS, CDR2 YYEKEE (reference sequence). CDR3 length equals 13 residues. The record originates from a study of shared clonotypes between healthy human individuals. Study conclusions and caveats: Though the depth was large, rarefaction showed that sorted-subset sequencing was incomplete.

V is TRBV5-5 and J is TRBJ2-4; 10 positions agree with TRBD1. Specimen: naive CD4+ T cells from PBMCs. Subset: CD45RA+ positively selected. The receptor's source is a man in his late teens or twenties in good health. Some clones in this sample may be carry-over from other donors' samples. CDR3 residues: CASSTGTGDTQYF. Here the CDR3 DNA reads TGTGCCAGCAGCACAGGGACAGGGGATACTCAGTACTTC.